This TCR beta chain was recorded in a study of regulatory T cells in long-lasting Graves disease. Time point defined: persistent/refractory GD, antithyroid drugs over 5 years with positive TRAb. The TCR library was prepared using RNA isolated from PBMCs. Per American Thyroid Association guidelines, Graves' disease was diagnosed. Researchers made TCR beta libraries by using iRepertoire HTBI primers and running Arm-PCR on CDR3 regions. TCRdb analysed the multiplex PCR reads with MiXCR anew, one entry per CDR3 protein. The table shows a few hundred thousand distinct CDR3 sequences, with less than 25% occurring only once. The CDR3 covers 14 residues. CDR1 is SEHNR, CDR2 FQNEAQ, per germline (reference sequence). The V and J ends lost 1 base and 5 bases respectively, with 11 bases between them. This clonotype turned up a few times.

The sample consisted of peripheral blood mononuclear cells (PBMCs), taken when the disease was refractory, from a patient treated with antithyroid drugs. This TCR was recovered from a female donor with Graves disease. The chain carries TRBV7-9 and TRBJ2-5, with D possibly being TRBD1 (5 bases). CDR3 sequence (DNA): TGTGCCAGCAGCTTAGTCCAGGGAAAGGAGACCCAGTACTTC. Translating it yields CASSLVQGKETQYF.